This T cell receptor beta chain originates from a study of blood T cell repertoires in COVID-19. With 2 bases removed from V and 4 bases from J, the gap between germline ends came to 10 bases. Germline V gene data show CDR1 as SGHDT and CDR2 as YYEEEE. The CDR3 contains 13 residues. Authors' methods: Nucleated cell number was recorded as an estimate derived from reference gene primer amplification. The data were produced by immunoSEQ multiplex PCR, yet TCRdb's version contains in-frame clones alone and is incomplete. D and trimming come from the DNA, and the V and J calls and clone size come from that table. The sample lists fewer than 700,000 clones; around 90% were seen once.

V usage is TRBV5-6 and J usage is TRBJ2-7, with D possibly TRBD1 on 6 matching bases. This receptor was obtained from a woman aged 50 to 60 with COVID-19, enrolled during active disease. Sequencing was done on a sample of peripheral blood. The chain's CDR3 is CASSLTGTYEQYF. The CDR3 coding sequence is TGTGCCAGCAGCTTAACAGGGACGTACGAGCAGTACTTC.